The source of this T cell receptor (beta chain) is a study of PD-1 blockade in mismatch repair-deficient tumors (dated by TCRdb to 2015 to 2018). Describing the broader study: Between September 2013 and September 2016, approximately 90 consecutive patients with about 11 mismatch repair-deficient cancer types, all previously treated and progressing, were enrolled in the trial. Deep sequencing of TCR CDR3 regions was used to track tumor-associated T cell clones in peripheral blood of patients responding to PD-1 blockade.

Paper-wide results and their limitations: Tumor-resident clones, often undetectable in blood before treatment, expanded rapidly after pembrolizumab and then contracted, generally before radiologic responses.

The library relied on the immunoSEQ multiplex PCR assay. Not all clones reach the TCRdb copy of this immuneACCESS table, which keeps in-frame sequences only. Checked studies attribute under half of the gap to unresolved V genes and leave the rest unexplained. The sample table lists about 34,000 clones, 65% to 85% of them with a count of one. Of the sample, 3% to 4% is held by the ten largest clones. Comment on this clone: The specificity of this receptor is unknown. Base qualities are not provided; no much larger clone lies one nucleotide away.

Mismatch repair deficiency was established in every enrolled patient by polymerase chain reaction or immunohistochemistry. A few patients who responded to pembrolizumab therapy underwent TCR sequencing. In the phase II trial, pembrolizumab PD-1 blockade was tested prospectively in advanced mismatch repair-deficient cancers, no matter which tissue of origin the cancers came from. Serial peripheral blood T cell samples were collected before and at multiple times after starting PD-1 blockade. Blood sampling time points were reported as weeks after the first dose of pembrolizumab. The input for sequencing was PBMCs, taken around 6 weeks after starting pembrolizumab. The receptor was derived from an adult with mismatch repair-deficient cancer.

The CDR3 corresponds to CASSVLRGGTEAFF. The sequenced DNA: TGTGCCAGCAGCGTGCTCCGAGGGGGCACTGAAGCTTTCTTT. The chain is encoded by TRBV5-4 joined to TRBJ1-1; 6 matching bases give a weak D call of TRBD1. Reading the germline V gene (reference sequence) gives CDR1 SGHNT and CDR2 YYREEE. The CDR3 sequence holds 14 residues, the cysteine and phenylalanine included. Only the CDR3 DNA stays, 42 bases, in frame from base 1. Deletion took 4 bases off V and 4 bases off J, with a span of 14 bases between the germline ends.